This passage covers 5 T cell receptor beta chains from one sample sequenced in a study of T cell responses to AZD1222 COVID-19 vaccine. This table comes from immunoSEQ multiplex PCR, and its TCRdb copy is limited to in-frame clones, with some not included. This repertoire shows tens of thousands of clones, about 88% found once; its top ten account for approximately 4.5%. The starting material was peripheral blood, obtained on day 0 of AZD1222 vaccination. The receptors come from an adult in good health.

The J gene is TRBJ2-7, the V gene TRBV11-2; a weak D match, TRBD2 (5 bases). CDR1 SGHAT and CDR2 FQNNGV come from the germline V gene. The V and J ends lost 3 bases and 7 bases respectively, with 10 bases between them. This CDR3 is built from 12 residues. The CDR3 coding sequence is TGTGCCAGCAGCTTGTGGTCGGGGGAGCAGTACTTC. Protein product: CASSLWSGEQYF.

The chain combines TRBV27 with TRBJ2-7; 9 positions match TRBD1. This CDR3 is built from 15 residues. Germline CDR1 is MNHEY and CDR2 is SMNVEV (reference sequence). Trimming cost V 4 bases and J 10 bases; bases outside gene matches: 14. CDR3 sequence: CASSSLKMTGGSQYF. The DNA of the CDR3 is TGTGCCAGCAGTTCCTTAAAAATGACAGGGGGTAGTCAGTACTTC.

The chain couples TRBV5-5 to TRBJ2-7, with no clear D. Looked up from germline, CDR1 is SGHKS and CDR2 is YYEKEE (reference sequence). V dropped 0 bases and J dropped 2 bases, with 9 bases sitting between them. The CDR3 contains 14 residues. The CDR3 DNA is TGTGCCAGCAGCTTGGCAGACACCCCCTACGAGCAGTACTTC. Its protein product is CASSLADTPYEQYF.

The CDR3 DNA sequence: TGTGCCACCAGTGATTGGACCTACAATGAGCAGTTCTTC. It is translated as CATSDWTYNEQFF. The chain employs TRBV24-1 and TRBJ2-1; D is unclear. The V end was cut by 2 bases, the J end by 2 bases, with 3 bases between. The CDR3 covers 13 residues. CDR1 is KGHDR and CDR2 is SFDVKD in the germline V gene.

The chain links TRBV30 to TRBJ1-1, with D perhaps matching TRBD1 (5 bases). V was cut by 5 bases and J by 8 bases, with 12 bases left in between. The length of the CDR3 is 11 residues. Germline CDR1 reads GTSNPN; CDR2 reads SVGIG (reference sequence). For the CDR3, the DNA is TGTGCCTGGGGGGGAAGGGGCGAAGCTTTCTTT. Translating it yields CAWGGRGEAFF.